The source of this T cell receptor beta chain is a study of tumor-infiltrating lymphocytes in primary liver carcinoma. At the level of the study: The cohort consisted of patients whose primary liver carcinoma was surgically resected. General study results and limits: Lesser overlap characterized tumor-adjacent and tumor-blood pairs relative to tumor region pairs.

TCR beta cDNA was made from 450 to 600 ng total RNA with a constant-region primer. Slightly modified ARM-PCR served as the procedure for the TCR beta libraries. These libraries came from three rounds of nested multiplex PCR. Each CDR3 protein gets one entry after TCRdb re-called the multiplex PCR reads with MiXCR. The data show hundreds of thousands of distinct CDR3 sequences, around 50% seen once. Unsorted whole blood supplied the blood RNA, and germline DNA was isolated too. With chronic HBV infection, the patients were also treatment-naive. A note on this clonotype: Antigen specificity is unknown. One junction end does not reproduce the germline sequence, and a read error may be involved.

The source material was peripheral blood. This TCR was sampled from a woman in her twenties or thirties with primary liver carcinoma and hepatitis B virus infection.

This chain's CDR3 is CANSPRGQTDREKLFF. CDR3 sequence (DNA): TGTGCCAACAGCCCCCGGGGGCAGACGGACAGGGAAAAACTGTTTTTT. This chain links TRBV5-5 with TRBJ1-4; 7 bases match TRBD1. This CDR3 is 16 amino acids long. Germline V gene lookup returns CDR1 SGHKS and CDR2 YYEKEE (reference sequence).